The 22 T cell receptor beta chains given below trace back to one sample, sequenced in a study of cytomegalovirus exposure and HLA in healthy donors. The PCR was carried out with 60 Vbeta primers and 13 Jbeta primers. Here immunoSEQ multiplex PCR was the method, and the copy in TCRdb shows in-frame clones only, minus some. The sample comprises about 180,000 clones, around four fifths of which are singletons, and less than 2% rests with the top ten. The sequencing sample was made of PBMCs. The source is a woman aged 25-40 years in good health and CMV-seronegative.

The CDR3 loop is CSASFLETQYF. In DNA, the CDR3 is TGCAGTGCCTCCTTTTTGGAGACCCAGTACTTC. V is TRBV20-1 and J is TRBJ2-5; no reliable D call. The V end lost 6 bases, the J end lost 5 bases, and 10 bases lay between the germline ends. The CDR3 totals 11 residues. Germline CDR1 is DFQATT and CDR2 is SNEGSKA (reference sequence).

This rearrangement joins TRBV5-8 to TRBJ2-1; 10 bases are a match to TRBD2. Per germline, CDR1 SGHTS and CDR2 YDEGEE. The J segment lost 4 bases and the V segment lost 0 bases, leaving 10 bases of the junction unmatched. The CDR3 loop spans 18 amino acids. The CDR3 DNA is TGTGCCAGCAGCTTGGGTTCCGTAGCGGGGGGCCATTACAATGAGCAGTTCTTC. Amino acids: CASSLGSVAGGHYNEQFF.

The chain recombines TRBV15 with TRBJ1-5; 10 bases are shared with TRBD1. Losses at the gene ends were 8 bases for V and 4 bases for J; bases not matched to a gene: 8. Germline V lookup: CDR1 LNHNV, CDR2 YYDKDF (reference sequence). The CDR3 totals 15 residues. CDR3 coding DNA: TGTGCCACCCGACTCGACAGGGGGCGAAATCAGCCCCAGCATTTT. Its protein is CATRLDRGRNQPQHF. The full variable domain, completed using reference TRBV15 and TRBJ1-5, is DAMVIQNPRYQVTQFGKPVTLSCSQTLNHNVMYWYQQKSSQAPKLLFHYYDKDFNNEADTPDNFQSRRPNTSFCFLDIRSPGLGDTAMYLCATRLDRGRNQPQHFGDGTRLSIL.

The chain is built from TRBV25-1 and TRBJ1-1; unclear D gene. V was shortened by 4 bases and J by 7 bases, with 13 bases between the two germline ends. CDR1 is MGHDK and CDR2 is SYGVNS in the germline V gene. This CDR3 has 13 amino acids. CDR3 sequence (DNA): TGTGCCAGCAGTGCTCAGGTGATGGGTGAAGCTTTCTTT. Its translation: CASSAQVMGEAFF.

The chain is built from TRBV19 and TRBJ2-3; D gene uncertain. CDR1 and CDR2 from the germline V gene are LNHDA and SQIVND (reference sequence). The CDR3 covers 13 residues. The V gene lost 6 bases and the J gene lost 3 bases, with 10 bases spanning the gap. The CDR3 spells CASSTVGTDTQYF. The DNA of the CDR3 is TGTGCCAGTAGCACAGTTGGTACAGATACGCAGTATTTT.

Only one count was recorded for this clone. The chain couples TRBV19 to TRBJ2-3; D might be TRBD1 (5 bases). Trimming took 10 bases from V and 1 from J, leaving 9 bases between them. The germline gives CDR1 LNHDA, CDR2 SQIVND (reference sequence). This CDR3 is 12 amino acids long. The DNA for the CDR3 is TGTGCCATAAAGACAGGCACAGATACGCAGTATTTT. Its translation is CAIKTGTDTQYF.

This clone was counted a few times. The chain couples TRBV5-1 to TRBJ2-7; 7 bases align to TRBD1. Per the germline V gene, CDR1 is SGHRS and CDR2 is YFSETQ. The length of the CDR3 is 15 residues. V shed 8 bases and J 1 base; nucleotides not matched to a gene: 12. In DNA, the CDR3 is TGCGCCAGTAAGATCGAGGGGGCCGGATCCTACGAGCAGTACTTC. It yields the protein CASKIEGAGSYEQYF.

The chain is built from TRBV11-2 and TRBJ2-5, with 9 nucleotides matching TRBD2. This CDR3 comprises 17 residues. V gave up 5 bases and J gave up 2 bases; unmatched junction bases: 12. Germline V gene data show CDR1 as SGHAT and CDR2 as FQNNGV. The CDR3 reads CASSPLYGRGGQETQYF. CDR3 nucleotides: TGTGCCAGCAGCCCCCTCTACGGGCGGGGGGGACAAGAGACCCAGTACTTC.

This sequence joins TRBV29-1 and TRBJ1-4; no definite D call. The CDR3 spans 13 residues. The germline V gene encodes CDR1 SQVTM and CDR2 ANQGSEA. The ends were cut back, 4 bases at V and 4 bases at J, with 10 bases in the middle. The CDR3 loop is CSVAGLINEKLFF. The CDR3 nucleotides are TGCAGCGTTGCTGGACTGATTAATGAAAAACTGTTTTTT.

The CDR3 sequence: CASSTTSGGTYEQYF. The CDR3 DNA sequence: TGTGCCAGCAGCACAACTAGCGGGGGGACGTACGAGCAGTACTTC. The chain has TRBV7-9 and TRBJ2-7; 12 positions agree with TRBD2. The length of the CDR3 is 15 residues. The germline gives CDR1 SEHNR, CDR2 FQNEAQ (reference sequence). V shed 5 bases, J shed 4 bases, and the junction held 6 bases outside the gene matches. The full variable domain, its missing parts supplied by reference TRBV7-9 and TRBJ2-7, is DTGVSQNPRHKITKRGQNVTFRCDPISEHNRLYWYRQTLGQGPEFLTYFQNEAQLEKSRLLSDRFSAERPKGSFSTLEIQRTEQGDSAMYLCASSTTSGGTYEQYFGPGTRLTVT.

V is TRBV5-1 and J is TRBJ2-5; 15 bases fit TRBD2. After removal of 4 bases from V and 2 bases from J, the junction contained 9 bases not matched to a gene. This CDR3 comprises 18 residues. CDR1 is SGHRS and CDR2 is YFSETQ in the germline V gene. The CDR3 DNA follows: TGCGCCAGCAGCCCTGGACTAGCGGGGGGGTCGGTACAAGAGACCCAGTACTTC. It is translated as CASSPGLAGGSVQETQYF.

V usage is TRBV27 and J usage is TRBJ2-7, with D possibly matching TRBD1 (6 bases). The CDR3 sequence is 15 residues long. CDR1 is MNHEY and CDR2 is SMNVEV in the germline V gene (reference sequence). Deletions cut 5 bases from V and 9 bases from J, with 23 bases between. For the CDR3, the DNA is TGTGCCAGCAGTCCATCGACAGGAACTCCGGTGGGGCAGTACTTC. Translation: CASSPSTGTPVGQYF.

This clone showed up just once. This sequence joins TRBV19 and TRBJ1-1; 7 nucleotides align to TRBD1. Germline V gives CDR1 LNHDA, CDR2 SQIVND (reference sequence). V gave up 3 bases and J gave up 1 base; unmatched junction bases: 20. The CDR3 consists of 20 residues. The CDR3 protein is CASSISPLGPGGRGNTEAFF. The CDR3 DNA follows: TGTGCCAGTAGTATTAGCCCACTCGGGCCAGGGGGAAGGGGGAACACTGAAGCTTTCTTT.

The chain joins TRBV30 to TRBJ1-5; D might be TRBD1 (5 bases). The germline CDR1 and CDR2 sequences are GTSNPN and SVGIG (reference sequence). V lost 2 bases and J lost 4, with 21 bases in between. This CDR3 contains 17 residues. In DNA form, the CDR3 reads TGTGCCTGGAGTTTAATGGTGATCGGGGGGACGAATCAGCCCCAGCATTTT. Encoded protein: CAWSLMVIGGTNQPQHF.

This clone was detected once. This sequence joins TRBV5-1 and TRBJ2-3, with TRBD1 matching over 8 bases. CDR1 and CDR2 from the germline V gene are SGHRS and YFSETQ. With 5 bases clipped from V and 3 bases from J, the junction kept 5 bases outside the gene matches. There are 14 residues in the CDR3. The CDR3 spells CASSGQGLTDTQYF. The DNA for the CDR3 is TGCGCCAGCAGTGGACAGGGCCTAACAGATACGCAGTATTTT.

This clone has just a few counts. This sequence joins TRBV19 and TRBJ1-6; 7 nucleotides line up with TRBD1. J lost 0 bases, V lost 3 bases, and 5 bases had no gene match. CDR1 is LNHDA, CDR2 SQIVND, per germline (reference sequence). CDR3 size: 17 residues. CDR3 coding DNA: TGTGCCAGTAGTATTCTGGGACAGAGCTCCTATAATTCACCCCTCCACTTT. This gives the protein CASSILGQSSYNSPLHF.

This chain joins TRBV7-3 and TRBJ2-3; possible D gene TRBD1, 6 bases. The CDR3 loop spans 12 amino acids. The germline gives CDR1 SGHTA, CDR2 FQGTGA. Trimming pared 5 bases from V and 5 bases from J, leaving 8 bases between. This CDR3 is CASSLTGDTQYF. CDR3 nucleotides: TGTGCCAGCAGCCTGACAGGAGATACGCAGTATTTT. Drawing the rest from reference TRBV7-3 and TRBJ2-3, the complete variable domain is GAGVSQTPSNKVTEKGKYVELRCDPISGHTALYWYRQSLGQGPEFLIYFQGTGAADDSGLPNDRFFAVRPEGSVSTLKIQRTERGDSAVYLCASSLTGDTQYFGPGTRLTVL.

This rearrangement joins TRBV2 to TRBJ1-2; no clear D. The V gene lost 8 bases and the J gene lost 1 base, with 17 bases spanning the gap. CDR1 and CDR2 (germline): SNHLY, FYNNEI. The CDR3 loop spans 15 amino acids. The CDR3 bases are TGTGCCAGCTTGAGACGGGGAGAAGGTAACTATGGCTACACCTTC. Translating gives CASLRRGEGNYGYTF.

Here the CDR3 reads CASSWRRGASYGYTF. The CDR3 DNA reads as TGCGCCAGCAGCTGGAGGCGGGGGGCTAGCTATGGCTACACCTTC. This chain connects TRBV4-1 to TRBJ1-2; TRBD1 is a possible D gene (6 bases). The CDR3 runs to 15 residues. Trimming removed 5 bases at V and 4 bases at J, with 17 bases between. Germline-derived CDR1 and CDR2 are MGHRA and YSYEKL.

V gene TRBV30 combines with J gene TRBJ2-5; 10 bases fit TRBD2. J lost 1 base, V lost 3 bases, and 2 bases had no gene match. The CDR3 has 14 residues. Germline loops: CDR1 GTSNPN, CDR2 SVGIG (reference sequence). The CDR3 nucleotides read TGTGCCTGGAGCCGGACTAGCGGCCAAGAGACCCAGTACTTC. This translates into CAWSRTSGQETQYF.

CDR3 sequence reads: CASSLGDRAGNTIYF. The DNA for the CDR3 is TGCGCCAGCAGCTTGGGGGACAGGGCTGGAAACACCATATATTTT. This chain connects TRBV5-1 to TRBJ1-3; TRBD1 agrees at 9 bases. Trimming cost V 0 bases and J 2 bases; bases outside gene matches: 0. The germline V gene encodes CDR1 SGHRS and CDR2 YFSETQ. This CDR3 region has 15 residues.

This clone was detected once. The gene calls are TRBV19 and TRBJ1-1; TRBD1 is a possible D gene (6 bases). In germline, CDR1 is LNHDA, CDR2 SQIVND (reference sequence). V was pared by 5 bases and J by 2 bases, with 12 bases between. The CDR3 spans 14 residues. CDR3 sequence (DNA): TGTGCCAGTAGTCCACAGGACAGCAACACTGAAGCTTTCTTT. It yields the protein CASSPQDSNTEAFF.